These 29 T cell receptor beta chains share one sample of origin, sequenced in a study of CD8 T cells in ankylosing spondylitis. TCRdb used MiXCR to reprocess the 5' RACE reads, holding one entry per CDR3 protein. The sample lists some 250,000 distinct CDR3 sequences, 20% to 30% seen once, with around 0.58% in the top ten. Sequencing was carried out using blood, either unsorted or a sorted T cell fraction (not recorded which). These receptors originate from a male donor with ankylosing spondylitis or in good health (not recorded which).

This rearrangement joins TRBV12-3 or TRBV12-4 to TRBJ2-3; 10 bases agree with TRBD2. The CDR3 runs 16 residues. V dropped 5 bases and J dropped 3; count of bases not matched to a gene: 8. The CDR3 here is CASSRSGGAMTDTQYF. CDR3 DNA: TGTGCCAGCAGTAGGAGCGGGGGGGCCATGACAGATACGCAGTATTTT.

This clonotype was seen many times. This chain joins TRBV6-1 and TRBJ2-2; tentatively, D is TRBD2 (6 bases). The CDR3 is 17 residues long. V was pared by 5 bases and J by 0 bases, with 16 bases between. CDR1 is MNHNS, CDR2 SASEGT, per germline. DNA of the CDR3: TGTGCCAGCAGTCTCCCCGGACTATACACGAACACCGGGGAGCTGTTTTTT. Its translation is CASSLPGLYTNTGELFF.

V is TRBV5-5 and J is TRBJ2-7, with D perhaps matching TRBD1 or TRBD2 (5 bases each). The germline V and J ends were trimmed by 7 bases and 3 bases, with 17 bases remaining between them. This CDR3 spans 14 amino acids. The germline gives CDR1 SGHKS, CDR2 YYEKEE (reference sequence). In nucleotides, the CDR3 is TGTGCCAGCGCCCCCTGGGACGTCGGCTACGAGCAGTACTTC. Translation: CASAPWDVGYEQYF.

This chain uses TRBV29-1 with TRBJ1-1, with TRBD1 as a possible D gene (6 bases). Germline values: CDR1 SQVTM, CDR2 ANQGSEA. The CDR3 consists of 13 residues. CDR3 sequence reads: CSTIGGMNTEAFF. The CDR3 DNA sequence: TGCAGTACGATTGGGGGCATGAACACTGAAGCTTTCTTT.

The CDR3, as DNA: TGTGCCAGCAGTCGAGACAGGGCCGGGCTGTTTTTT. As protein: CASSRDRAGLFF. The V gene is TRBV12-3 or TRBV12-4, the J gene TRBJ2-2; 7 bases fit TRBD1. The V gene end was trimmed by 5 bases and the J gene end by 13 bases; junction bases not matched to a gene: 7. The CDR3 spans 12 residues.

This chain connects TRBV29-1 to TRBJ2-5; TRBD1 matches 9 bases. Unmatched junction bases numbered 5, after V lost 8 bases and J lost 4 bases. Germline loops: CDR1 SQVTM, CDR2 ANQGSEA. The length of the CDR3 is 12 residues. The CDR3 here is CSLGTGLETQYF. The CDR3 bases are TGCAGCCTAGGGACAGGGTTAGAGACCCAGTACTTC.

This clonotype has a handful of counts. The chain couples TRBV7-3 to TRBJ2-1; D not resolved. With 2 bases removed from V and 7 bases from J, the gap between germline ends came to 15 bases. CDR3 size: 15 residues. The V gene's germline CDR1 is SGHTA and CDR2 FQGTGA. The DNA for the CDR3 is TGTGCCAGCAGCTTATTAGGTGACGCCATAAATGAGCAGTTCTTC. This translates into CASSLLGDAINEQFF.

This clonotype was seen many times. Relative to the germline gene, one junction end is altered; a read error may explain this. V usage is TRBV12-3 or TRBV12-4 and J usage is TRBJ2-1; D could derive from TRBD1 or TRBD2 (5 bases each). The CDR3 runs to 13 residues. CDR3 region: CASSPGRYNEQFF. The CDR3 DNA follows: TGCGCCAGCAGCCCGGGGCGCTACAATGAGCAGTTCTTC.

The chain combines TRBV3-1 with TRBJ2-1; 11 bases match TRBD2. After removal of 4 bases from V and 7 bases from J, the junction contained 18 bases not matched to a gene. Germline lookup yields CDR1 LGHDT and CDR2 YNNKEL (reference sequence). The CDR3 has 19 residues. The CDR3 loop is CASSRGLAAGGSWRNEQFF. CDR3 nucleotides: TGTGCCAGCAGCCGGGGACTAGCGGCTGGGGGTAGTTGGAGGAATGAGCAGTTCTTC.

CDR3 residues: CASSDSRENEAFF. The CDR3 region has the DNA TGTGCCAGCAGTGACTCCAGGGAAAATGAAGCTTTCTTT. The rearrangement joins TRBV6-4 to TRBJ1-1, with a possible D match to TRBD1 (5 bases). CDR3 length equals 13 residues. The germline V gene has CDR1 MRHNA and CDR2 SNTAGT. Deletions cut 0 bases from V and 7 bases from J, with 9 bases between.

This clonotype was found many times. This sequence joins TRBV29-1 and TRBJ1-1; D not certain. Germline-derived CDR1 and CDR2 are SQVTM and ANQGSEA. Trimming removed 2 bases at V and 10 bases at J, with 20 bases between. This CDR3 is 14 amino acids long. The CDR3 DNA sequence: TGCAGCGTTGAATACCACCTGGCCGGAGGTGGAGCTTTCTTT. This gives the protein CSVEYHLAGGGAFF. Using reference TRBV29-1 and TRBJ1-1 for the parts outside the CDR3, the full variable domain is SAVISQKPSRDICQRGTSLTIQCQVDSQVTMMFWYRQQPGQSLTLIATANQGSEATYESGFVIDKFPISRPNLTFSTLTVSNMSPEDSSIYLCSVEYHLAGGGAFFGQGTRLTVV.

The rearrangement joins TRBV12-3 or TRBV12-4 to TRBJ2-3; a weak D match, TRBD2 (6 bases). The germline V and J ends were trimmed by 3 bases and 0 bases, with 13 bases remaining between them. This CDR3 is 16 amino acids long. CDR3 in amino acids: CASSLDWDSSTDTQYF. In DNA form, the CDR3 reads TGTGCCAGCAGTTTGGATTGGGACTCTAGCACAGATACGCAGTATTTT.

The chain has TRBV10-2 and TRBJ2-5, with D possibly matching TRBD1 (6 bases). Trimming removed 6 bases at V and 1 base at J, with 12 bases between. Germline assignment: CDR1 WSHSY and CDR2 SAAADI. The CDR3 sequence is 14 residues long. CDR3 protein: CASSPNRVQETQYF. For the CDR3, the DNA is TGCGCCAGCAGCCCCAACAGGGTCCAAGAGACCCAGTACTTC.

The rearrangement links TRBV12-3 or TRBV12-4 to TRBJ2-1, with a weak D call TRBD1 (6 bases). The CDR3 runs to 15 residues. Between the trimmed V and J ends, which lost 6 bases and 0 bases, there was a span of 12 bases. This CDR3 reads CASRKTGTSYNEQFF. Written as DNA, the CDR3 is TGTGCCAGCAGGAAAACAGGGACCTCCTACAATGAGCAGTTCTTC.

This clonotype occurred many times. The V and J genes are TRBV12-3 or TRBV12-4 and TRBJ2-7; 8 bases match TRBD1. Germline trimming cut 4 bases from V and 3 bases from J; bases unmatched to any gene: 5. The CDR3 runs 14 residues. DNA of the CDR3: TGTGCCAGCAGTTACTCGGACAGGGACTACGAGCAGTACTTC. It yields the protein CASSYSDRDYEQYF.

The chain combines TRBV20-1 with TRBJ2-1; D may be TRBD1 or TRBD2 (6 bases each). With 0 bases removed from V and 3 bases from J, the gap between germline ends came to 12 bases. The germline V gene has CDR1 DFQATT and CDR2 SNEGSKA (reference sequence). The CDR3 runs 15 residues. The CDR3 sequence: CSARDVGGGYNEQFF. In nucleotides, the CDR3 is TGCAGTGCTAGAGATGTGGGGGGCGGCTACAATGAGCAGTTCTTC.

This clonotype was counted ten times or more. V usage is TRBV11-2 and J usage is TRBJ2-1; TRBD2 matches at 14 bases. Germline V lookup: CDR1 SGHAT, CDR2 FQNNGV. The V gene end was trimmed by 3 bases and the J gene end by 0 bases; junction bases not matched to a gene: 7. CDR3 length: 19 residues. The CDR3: CASSFSGTSGGYSYNEQFF. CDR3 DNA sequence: TGTGCCAGCAGCTTCTCAGGGACTAGCGGGGGCTACTCCTACAATGAGCAGTTCTTC.

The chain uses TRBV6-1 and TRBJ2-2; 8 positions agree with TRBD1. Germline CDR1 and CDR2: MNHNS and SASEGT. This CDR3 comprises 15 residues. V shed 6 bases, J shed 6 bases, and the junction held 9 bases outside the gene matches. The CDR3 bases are TGTGCCAGCAGGCCTCCGGGACAGGATTCCGGGGAGCTGTTTTTT. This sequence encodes CASRPPGQDSGELFF.

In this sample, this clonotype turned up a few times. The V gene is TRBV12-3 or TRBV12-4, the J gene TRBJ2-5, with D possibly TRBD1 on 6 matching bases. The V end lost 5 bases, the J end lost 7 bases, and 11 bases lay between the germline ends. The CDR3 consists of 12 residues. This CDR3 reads CASSGGGRTQYF. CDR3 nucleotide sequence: TGTGCCAGCAGTGGGGGCGGTCGGACCCAGTACTTC.

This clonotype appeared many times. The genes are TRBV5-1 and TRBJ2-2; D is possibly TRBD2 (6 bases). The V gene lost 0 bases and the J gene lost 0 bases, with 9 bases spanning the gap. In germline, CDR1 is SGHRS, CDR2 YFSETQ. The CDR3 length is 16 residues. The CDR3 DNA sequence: TGCGCCAGCAGCTTGGAGGAGGGCGCGAACACCGGGGAGCTGTTTTTT. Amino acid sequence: CASSLEEGANTGELFF.

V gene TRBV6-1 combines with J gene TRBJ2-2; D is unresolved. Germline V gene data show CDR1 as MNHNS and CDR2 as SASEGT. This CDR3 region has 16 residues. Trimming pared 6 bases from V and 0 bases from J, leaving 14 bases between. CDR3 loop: CASSTTDGANTGELFF. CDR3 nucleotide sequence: TGTGCCAGCAGCACCACAGACGGAGCGAACACCGGGGAGCTGTTTTTT.

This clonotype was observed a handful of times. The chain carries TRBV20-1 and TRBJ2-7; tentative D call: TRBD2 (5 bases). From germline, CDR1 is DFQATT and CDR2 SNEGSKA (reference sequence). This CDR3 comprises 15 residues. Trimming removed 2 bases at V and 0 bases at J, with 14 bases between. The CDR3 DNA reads TGCAGTGCTAGACCGGGCGGGTTTAGCTCCTACGAGCAGTACTTC. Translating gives CSARPGGFSSYEQYF.

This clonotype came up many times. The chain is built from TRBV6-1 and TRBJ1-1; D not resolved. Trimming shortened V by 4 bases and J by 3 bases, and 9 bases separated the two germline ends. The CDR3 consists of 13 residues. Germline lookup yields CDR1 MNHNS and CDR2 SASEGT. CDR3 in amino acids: CASSGTIHTEAFF. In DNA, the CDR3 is TGTGCCAGCAGTGGAACAATCCACACTGAAGCTTTCTTT.

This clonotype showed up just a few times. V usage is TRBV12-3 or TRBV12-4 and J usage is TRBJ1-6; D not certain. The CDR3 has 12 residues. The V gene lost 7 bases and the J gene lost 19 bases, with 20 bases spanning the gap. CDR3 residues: CASTLGPSGKHF. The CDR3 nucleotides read TGTGCCAGCACCCTAGGGCCGTCGGGCAAGCACTTT.

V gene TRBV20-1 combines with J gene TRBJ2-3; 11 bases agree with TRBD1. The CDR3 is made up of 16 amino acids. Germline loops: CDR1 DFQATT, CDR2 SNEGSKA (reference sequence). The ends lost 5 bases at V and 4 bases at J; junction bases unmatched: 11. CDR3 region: CSAPNRDRGLADTQYF. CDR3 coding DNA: TGCAGTGCTCCCAACCGGGACAGGGGGTTGGCAGATACGCAGTATTTT.

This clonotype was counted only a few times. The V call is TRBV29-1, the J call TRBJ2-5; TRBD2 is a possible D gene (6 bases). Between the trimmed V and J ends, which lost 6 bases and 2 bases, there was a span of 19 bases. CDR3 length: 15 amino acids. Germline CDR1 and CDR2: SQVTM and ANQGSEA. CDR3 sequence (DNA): TGCAGCGTCCCATACACCGGGACTGCGCAAGAGACCCAGTACTTC. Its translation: CSVPYTGTAQETQYF. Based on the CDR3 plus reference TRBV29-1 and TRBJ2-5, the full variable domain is SAVISQKPSRDICQRGTSLTIQCQVDSQVTMMFWYRQQPGQSLTLIATANQGSEATYESGFVIDKFPISRPNLTFSTLTVSNMSPEDSSIYLCSVPYTGTAQETQYFGPGTRLLVL.

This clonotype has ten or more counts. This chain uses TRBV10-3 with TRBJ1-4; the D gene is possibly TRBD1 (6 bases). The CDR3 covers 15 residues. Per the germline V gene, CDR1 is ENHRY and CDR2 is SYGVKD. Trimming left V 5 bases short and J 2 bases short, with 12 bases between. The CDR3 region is CAISQQGSTNEKLFF. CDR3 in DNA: TGTGCCATCAGTCAACAGGGAAGCACTAATGAAAAACTGTTTTTT.

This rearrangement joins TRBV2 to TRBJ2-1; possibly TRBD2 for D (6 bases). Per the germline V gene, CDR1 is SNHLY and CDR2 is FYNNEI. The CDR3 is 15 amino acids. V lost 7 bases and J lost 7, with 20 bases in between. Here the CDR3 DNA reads TGTGCCAGCACCCCAGGTGACGGGGGTGCTAATGAGCAGTTCTTC. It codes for CASTPGDGGANEQFF.

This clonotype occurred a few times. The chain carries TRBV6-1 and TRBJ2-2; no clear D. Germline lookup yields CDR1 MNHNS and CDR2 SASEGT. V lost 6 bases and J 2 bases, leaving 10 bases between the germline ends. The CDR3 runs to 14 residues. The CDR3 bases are TGTGCCAGCAGGCTTGAATTAAACACCGGGGAGCTGTTTTTT. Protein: CASRLELNTGELFF.